This TCR beta chain was observed in a study of CD8 T cells in cerebrospinal fluid in Alzheimer's disease. Looking at the study overall: CSF T cell clonal expansion was assessed by plate-based nested PCR and droplet-based sequencing.

By frequency, this clonotype is medium-sized. Germline assignment: CDR1 MNHNY and CDR2 SVGAGI (reference sequence). This CDR3 region has 17 residues. 10X single-cell V(D)J and 5' gene-expression libraries profiled CSF cells. TCRdb re-called the 10x single-cell sequencing reads and catalogs CDR3 proteins one per entry, DNA excluded. The listing records approximately 1,500 distinct CDR3 sequences. Sequencing used cerebrospinal fluid. This receptor was identified in a human donor in good health. The chain uses TRBV6-6 and TRBJ1-6. CDR3: CASSYSVHSSYNSPLHF.